This record concerns one T cell receptor beta chain sequence. What it recognizes is unknown. This entry belongs to a study of radiation and T cells in renal cell carcinoma. Study observations and caveats: In blood, top tumor clones expanded by 2 weeks, shrinking by 4. Without pretreatment biopsies, baseline tumor clonotype presence was undetermined.

Documented time point: baseline pretreatment blood. Treatment here: 15 Gy SBRT to primary tumor, nephrectomy 4 weeks later. The assay was immunoSEQ multiplex PCR, and TCRdb's table has in-frame clones only and misses some. This repertoire shows about 140,000 clones, approximately 87% found once; its top ten account for under 25%. The TCR was taken from a woman aged 50 to 65 with renal cell carcinoma. Material: blood, obtained from a patient whose treatment included radiotherapy and nephrectomy.

The CDR3 sequence: CASSPDQNTEAFF. The CDR3 DNA is TGTGCCAGCTCACCAGATCAGAACACTGAAGCTTTCTTT. This chain links TRBV18 with TRBJ1-1, with no clear D. Germline V CDR1 and CDR2: KGHSH, LQKENI. This CDR3 contains 13 residues. Between the trimmed V and J ends, which lost 2 bases and 1 base, there was a span of 5 bases.